This T cell receptor (beta chain) was documented in a study of CD8 T cells in Susac syndrome. Turning to the study itself: Active disease was present in about 6 of the sequenced Susac syndrome patients, whereas fewer than 10 of them were in remission.

The junction had 4 bases not matched to a gene; V was cut back by 8 bases and J by 0 bases. Germline V gives CDR1 MNHEY, CDR2 SMNVEV (reference sequence). This CDR3 has 14 residues. The study sequenced TCR beta in blood CD8+ and CD4+ T cells. Recently defined diagnostic criteria for definite or probable disease were fulfilled by Susac syndrome patients. The CD8+ and CD4+ T cells were isolated magnetically using a negative isolation approach, whereas the TEMRA cells were enriched by FACS. With random hexamers, reverse transcription was performed on about 0.5 to 1 ug of RNA. TCRdb called the immunoSEQ multiplex PCR reads again in MiXCR, with one record for every CDR3 protein. Of around 100,000 distinct CDR3 sequences in the sample, 95% were seen once.

V is TRBV27 and J is TRBJ2-1; 7 bases align to TRBD2. The TCR comes from a human donor with Susac syndrome. Sequencing was performed on CD8+ T cells from PBMCs. The CDR3 loop reads CASQLATSYNEQFF. CDR3 in DNA: TGTGCCAGCCAACTAGCGACCTCCTACAATGAGCAGTTCTTC.